Listed here are 6 T cell receptor delta chains from one sample, sequenced in a study of gamma-delta chains in newborns, infants, children. TCRdb redid clone calling on the reads using CATT. The sample has a few thousand delta-chain clones, roughly 15% seen once. The sample was blood, taken at baseline. Receptors were obtained from a child who was a newborn, infant or young child, either healthy, febrile or measles-vaccinated (not recorded which).

Details on this clone: A much larger clone differs from this one at a single base, so this may be a read error. The chain links TRDV1 to TRDJ1, with 12 bases lining up with TRDD3. The germline CDR1 and CDR2 sequences are TSWWSYY and QGS. There are 25 residues in the CDR3. CDR3 nucleotide sequence: TGTGCTCTTGGGGACTCACACTGGGCCTTCCTAGAAGGGAGGCTGGGGGATACGATCCGATTTAAACCCATCTTT. It yields the protein CALGDSHWAFLEGRLGDTIRFKPIF.

This clone was observed a handful of times. The J gene is TRDJ1, the V gene TRDV1; 11 bases map to TRDD3. V shed 0 bases and J 0 bases; nucleotides not matched to a gene: 30. Germline loops: CDR1 TSWWSYY, CDR2 QGS. The CDR3 extends over 26 amino acids. In DNA form, the CDR3 reads TGTGCTCTTGGGGAACTAAGCCCCCCTTTGGCTTCCGTACTGGGGGATAGCAAGATCTACACCGATAAACTCATCTTT. Protein sequence: CALGELSPPLASVLGDSKIYTDKLIF.

This clone was detected only a few times. The V call is TRDV1, the J call TRDJ1; 13 nucleotides align to TRDD3. Trimming cost V 9 bases and J 0 bases; bases outside gene matches: 13. This CDR3 is 18 amino acids long. CDR1 TSWWSYY and CDR2 QGS come from the germline V gene. CDR3 sequence reads: CALRPPTGGYVYTDKLIF. The CDR3 DNA is TGTGCTCTCCGGCCCCCCACTGGGGGATACGTGTACACCGATAAACTCATCTTT.

This clone counts as medium-sized. The rearrangement uses TRDV1 and TRDJ1; D possibly corresponds to TRDD3 (6 bases). Looked up from germline, CDR1 is TSWWSYY and CDR2 is QGS. Trimming took off 4 bases at V and 9 bases at J, with 18 bases between the two ends. The CDR3 sequence is 14 residues long. CDR3 nucleotide sequence: TGTGCTCTTGGGGGCCGGCCTTCGTTGGGGGAACTCATCTTT. It is translated as CALGGRPSLGELIF.

There are a few counts of this clone. The rearrangement joins TRDV1 to TRDJ1; TRDD3 aligns across 9 bases. Trimming at V came to 4 bases and at J to 0 bases, leaving 21 bases not matched to a gene. This CDR3 has 21 amino acids. CDR1 TSWWSYY and CDR2 QGS come from the germline V gene. The CDR3 here is CALGGRAPFLYWGTHTDKLIF. The CDR3 nucleotides read TGTGCTCTTGGGGGAAGGGCTCCCTTCTTGTACTGGGGGACCCACACCGATAAACTCATCTTT.

This clone was seen a few times. A far more abundant clone sits one base away, making this likely a read error. CDR3 residues: CACDTWDTRQIFF. DNA for the CDR3: TGTGCCTGTGACACCTGGGACACCCGACAGATTTTTTTC. This rearrangement joins TRDV2 to TRDJ3; no firm D call. The CDR3 loop spans 13 amino acids. Germline CDR1 GEAIGNYY, CDR2 EKD.